This is a list of T cell receptor beta chains from one sample in a study of T-cell reconstitution after alpha-beta-depleted transplantation in children. TCRdb analysed the PCR reads with MiXCR anew, one entry per CDR3 protein. The sample lists about 980,000 distinct CDR3 sequences; 25% to 35% were seen once. The sample in question was PBMCs, mostly from graft donor cells, obtained 360 days after TCRalphabeta/CD19-depleted stem cell transplant. All receptors derive from a boy younger than two who had a stem cell transplant for SCID, so the T cells may come from the graft donor. Both conserved end residues are part of each CDR3. The D gene is left open where the match is weak. A row's size may be missing; if present it is once, few, many or a size class.

d_call,clone_size,v_call,j_call,cdr3_nt,cdr3_aa
NA,NA,TRBV18,TRBJ1-2,TGTGCCAGCTCACCACGAGACACGGGCTATGGCTACACCTTC,CASSPRDTGYGYTF
NA,many,TRBV4-1,TRBJ2-3,TGCGCCAGCAGCCAAGGCGAGACCGGACTTGACCTCACAGATACGCAGTATTTT,CASSQGETGLDLTDTQYF
NA,NA,TRBV7-2,TRBJ2-3,TGTGCCAGCAGCTTAGAGCGGCGAGATACGCAGTATTTT,CASSLERRDTQYF
NA,NA,TRBV6-5,TRBJ1-6,TGTGCCAGCAGTTACGAAAGGAATTCCTATAATTCACCCCTCCACTTT,CASSYERNSYNSPLHF
NA,few,TRBV27,TRBJ2-7,TGTGCCAGCGCGTGGAGAAGGAGGGGGTTGAACTACGAGCAGTACTTC,CASAWRRRGLNYEQYF
NA,once,TRBV12-3/TRBV12-4,TRBJ2-3,TGTGCCAGCACCTCCGCGGGTACGCAGTATTTT,CASTSAGTQYF
NA,few,TRBV11-1,TRBJ2-2,TGTGCCAGCGGTGGGAGGCGCGGGGCCGGGGAGCTGTTTTTT,CASGGRRGAGELFF
TRBD2,NA,TRBV28,TRBJ2-1,TGTGCCAGCAGGTACCCGGGGGGGCCGGGGAATGAGCAGTTCTTC,CASRYPGGPGNEQFF
TRBD2,NA,TRBV20-1,TRBJ2-3,TGCAGTGCTAGAAGATCGCGGGGGGAGGCAGATACGCAGTATTTT,CSARRSRGEADTQYF
TRBD1,NA,TRBV9,TRBJ2-2,TGTGCCAGCAGCGAAGTAGGGACAGGGGGCGCCCTGGGAACCGGGGAGCTGTTTTTT,CASSEVGTGGALGTGELFF
TRBD1,once,TRBV10-3,TRBJ1-5,TGTGCCATCAGTGTGACAGGGGGTCAGCCCCAGCATTTT,CAISVTGGQPQHF
NA,NA,TRBV3-1,TRBJ2-3,TGTGCCAGCAGTCGGGGACGGGGGGCGACAGATACGCAGTATTTT,CASSRGRGATDTQYF
TRBD1,NA,TRBV4-3,TRBJ1-3,TGCGCCAGCAGCCCCAGAAGACAGGGTATCTCTGGAAACACCATATATTTT,CASSPRRQGISGNTIYF
TRBD1,few,TRBV5-5,TRBJ2-3,TGTGCCAGCAGCCAGGACAGGGAGACAGATACGCAGTATTTT,CASSQDRETDTQYF
NA,NA,TRBV12-3/TRBV12-4,TRBJ2-1,TGTGCCAGCAGTTCAGGGCGAACAGCCCTCGGGGGTGAGCAGTTCTTC,CASSSGRTALGGEQFF
NA,NA,TRBV20-1,TRBJ2-5,TGCAGTGCCAGGGGTTTCGGGGGCATTGAAAAGACCCAGTACTTC,CSARGFGGIEKTQYF
NA,NA,TRBV20-1,TRBJ1-1,TGCAGTGCTAGGTCGGGGACTGAAGCTTTCTTT,CSARSGTEAFF
NA,few,TRBV6-2/TRBV6-3,TRBJ2-3,TGTGCCAGCAGTTACGGTTTTCCGGATACGCAGTATTTT,CASSYGFPDTQYF
NA,few,TRBV5-1,TRBJ2-5,TGCGCCAGCAGCTTCACCGGGACTTCGAAAGAGACCCAGTACTTC,CASSFTGTSKETQYF
NA,few,TRBV27,TRBJ2-7,TGTGCCAGCAGTTTATCGGACGGGCGGGGTTCCTCCTACGAGCAGTACTTC,CASSLSDGRGSSYEQYF
NA,few,TRBV4-3,TRBJ1-4,TGCGCCAGCAGCCAAGAGGCACGGCTAAACGAAAAACTGTTTTTT,CASSQEARLNEKLFF
TRBD1,NA,TRBV5-5,TRBJ1-2,TGTGCCAGCAGCTCTCGACAGGGGAAGGATGGCTACACCTTC,CASSSRQGKDGYTF
NA,NA,TRBV29-1,TRBJ2-7,TGCAGCGTTTATGGTAACCCGAGCTCCTACGAGCAGTACTTC,CSVYGNPSSYEQYF
NA,few,TRBV25-1,TRBJ2-3,TGTGCCAGCAGTGTGGAGGGCCGTGGTGTTACGCAGTATTTT,CASSVEGRGVTQYF
NA,NA,TRBV28,TRBJ2-5,TGTGCCAGCAGTTCGCTTGGGGGAGGTCTGTCGGCCCAGTACTTC,CASSSLGGGLSAQYF
NA,NA,TRBV29-1,TRBJ2-5,TGCAGCGTTGAGTCGGACCATCCCCAGGTAGAGACCCAGTACTTC,CSVESDHPQVETQYF
TRBD1,few,TRBV15,TRBJ1-2,TGTGCCACCAGCAGAGATGTCGGCAGGGGGCTTTTCTTC,CATSRDVGRGLFF
TRBD2,NA,TRBV7-7,TRBJ2-5,TGTGCCAGCAGCCTAGCGGGAGGGCAGGAACTTCAAGAGACCCAGTACTTC,CASSLAGGQELQETQYF
TRBD1,few,TRBV12-3/TRBV12-4,TRBJ1-1,TGTGCCAGCAGTCCGAGAGGACAGGGAAACACTGAAGCTTTCTTT,CASSPRGQGNTEAFF
NA,few,TRBV24-1,TRBJ2-2,TGTGCCACCAGTGCCGGTCAGCACACCGGGGAGCTGTTTTTT,CATSAGQHTGELFF
NA,few,TRBV6-5,TRBJ1-6,TGTGCCAGCAGTTACGGGGATAGCGATTCACCCCTCCACTTT,CASSYGDSDSPLHF
TRBD1,few,TRBV12-3/TRBV12-4,TRBJ1-1,TGTGCCAGCAGTTTAGGGGGACAGGGATGGACTGAAGCTTTCTTT,CASSLGGQGWTEAFF
NA,NA,TRBV4-2,TRBJ2-3,TGTGCCAGCAGCCAAGAGGGGTCGGCAGATACGCAGTATTTT,CASSQEGSADTQYF
NA,few,TRBV12-3/TRBV12-4,TRBJ2-3,TGTGCCAGCAGTTCTAGACTGGCGGATACGCAGTATTTT,CASSSRLADTQYF
NA,few,TRBV5-6,TRBJ2-7,TGTGCCAGCGGACGGGCCAGCTCCTACGAGCAGTACTTC,CASGRASSYEQYF
NA,NA,TRBV24-1,TRBJ2-1,TGTGCCACCAGTGAGTTAGGTAGAGACAATGAGCAGTTCTTC,CATSELGRDNEQFF
NA,NA,TRBV12-3/TRBV12-4,TRBJ1-2,TGTGCCAGCAGCTCCGACGGATTTAATGGCTACACCTTC,CASSSDGFNGYTF
NA,NA,TRBV5-6,TRBJ2-3,TGTGCCAGCAGGGTGTCCCCGGGCACAGATACGCAGTATTTT,CASRVSPGTDTQYF
NA,NA,TRBV18,TRBJ2-7,TGTGCCAGCTCACCAGGCAGTCCAAAAGAGCAGTACTTC,CASSPGSPKEQYF
NA,few,TRBV11-2,TRBJ2-5,TGTGCCAGCAGCTTTCCCAGGGACGGCAGGCAAGAGACCCAGTACTTC,CASSFPRDGRQETQYF
NA,NA,TRBV28,TRBJ1-5,TGTGCCAGCAGTTTATGGACGGAGCCCCCGAATCAGCCCCAGCATTTT,CASSLWTEPPNQPQHF
NA,few,TRBV20-1,TRBJ2-1,TGCAGTGCTAGATCGGAGGAAGACAATGAGCAGTTCTTC,CSARSEEDNEQFF
TRBD2,few,TRBV20-1,TRBJ2-1,TGCAGTGCTAGTCGGTTAGCGGGGGGGCCATACAATGAGCAGTTCTTC,CSASRLAGGPYNEQFF
NA,NA,TRBV7-9,TRBJ1-1,TGTGCCAGCAGCTTGGTGGATTACAGAGTTCACACTGAAGCTTTCTTT,CASSLVDYRVHTEAFF
NA,few,TRBV5-1,TRBJ2-3,TGCGCCAGCAGCTTGGATGGGTTTAGCACAGATACGCAGTATTTT,CASSLDGFSTDTQYF
NA,NA,TRBV7-3,TRBJ2-3,TGTGCCAGCAGCCCGGGGCCTACCCCAGATACGCAGTATTTT,CASSPGPTPDTQYF
TRBD1,NA,TRBV28,TRBJ2-1,TGTGCCAGCAGGGCGGGTGGACAGGGGGCATACAATGAGCAGTTCTTC,CASRAGGQGAYNEQFF
NA,few,TRBV15,TRBJ1-5,TGTGCCACCAGCCTAGACCGGTATAGCAATCAGCCCCAGCATTTT,CATSLDRYSNQPQHF
NA,NA,TRBV3-1,TRBJ2-3,TGTGCCAGCAGCCAAGATCCATCGGGGGCAACGCAGTATTTT,CASSQDPSGATQYF
NA,few,TRBV5-4,TRBJ2-1,TGTGCCAGCGGCGGGGATGAGCAGTTCTTC,CASGGDEQFF